The clone carrying this T cell receptor (beta chain) has only a few counts. Germline CDR1 and CDR2: MDHEN and SYDVKM. The CDR3 loop spans 15 amino acids. V lost 5 bases and J lost 7, with 15 bases in between. The data were taken from a study of cytomegalovirus exposure and HLA in healthy donors. PCR primers comprised 60 Vbeta and 13 Jbeta primers. Sequenced by immunoSEQ multiplex PCR; TCRdb stores in-frame clones only, minus some. Of under 150,000 clones in the sample, around 80% were seen once. This TCR was sampled from a female donor in good health and CMV-seropositive. V usage is TRBV28 and J usage is TRBJ1-6; the D gene is possibly TRBD1 (5 bases). The sample comprised PBMCs. The CDR3 is CASSPPDRENSPLHF. CDR3 coding DNA: TGTGCCAGCAGTCCCCCCGACAGAGAGAATTCACCCCTCCACTTT.